A single sample is the source of the 13 T cell receptor beta chains below, sequenced in a study of blood T cell repertoires in COVID-19. Sequencing used immunoSEQ multiplex PCR; TCRdb keeps in-frame clones, though not all of them. The sample has 300,000 to 350,000 clones, 90% seen once. Sequenced material: PBMCs or T cells enriched from blood (not recorded which). The receptors come from a woman between 18 and 30 years old with acute COVID-19.

This clone came up once. The V and J genes are TRBV7-9 and TRBJ2-1, with no clear D. V was pared by 2 bases and J by 8 bases, with 13 bases between. The CDR3 covers 14 residues. The V gene's germline CDR1 is SEHNR and CDR2 FQNEAQ (reference sequence). CDR3 in DNA: TGTGCCAGCAGCTTATTTCTCCGCGGTCATGAGCAGTTCTTC. Translation: CASSLFLRGHEQFF.

The chain has TRBV6-5 and TRBJ2-7; the D gene is possibly TRBD2 (7 bases). V was shortened by 9 bases and J by 2 bases, with 14 bases between the two germline ends. The length of the CDR3 is 13 residues. Germline CDR1 MNHEY, CDR2 SVGAGI. The CDR3 spells CASGAGAPYEQYF. CDR3 DNA sequence: TGTGCCAGTGGGGCGGGGGCCCCCTACGAGCAGTACTTC.

This rearrangement joins TRBV7-8 to TRBJ2-3; 7 nucleotides match TRBD2. The CDR3 totals 14 residues. V gave up 0 bases and J gave up 7 bases; unmatched junction bases: 4. The V gene's germline CDR1 is SGHVS and CDR2 FQNEAQ. The CDR3 loop reads CASSLARESNTQYF. The CDR3, as DNA: TGTGCCAGCAGCTTAGCGCGGGAGAGCAATACGCAGTATTTT.

The chain joins TRBV5-8 to TRBJ1-3; perhaps TRBD1 as D (5 bases). The CDR3 totals 16 residues. V was shortened by 0 bases and J by 0 bases, with 10 bases between the two germline ends. CDR1 is SGHTS and CDR2 is YDEGEE in the germline V gene. CDR3 loop: CASSLETGYSGNTIYF. The DNA of the CDR3 is TGTGCCAGCAGCTTGGAAACAGGCTACTCTGGAAACACCATATATTTT.

This clone was picked up many times. This chain joins TRBV9 and TRBJ1-2, with D tentatively TRBD1 (5 bases). CDR1 is SGDLS, CDR2 YYNGEE, per germline. V was shortened by 7 bases and J by 7 bases, with 11 bases between the two germline ends. The CDR3 runs to 11 residues. This chain's CDR3 is CASGKGVGYTF. In nucleotides, the CDR3 is TGTGCCAGCGGAAAAGGGGTTGGCTACACCTTC.

The rearrangement links TRBV24-1 to TRBJ1-5, with D possibly being TRBD1 (5 bases). In germline, CDR1 is KGHDR, CDR2 SFDVKD. Trimming pared 8 bases from V and 5 bases from J, leaving 15 bases between. The CDR3 is 14 amino acids. The CDR3 sequence is CATKCPGWDQPQHF. The CDR3 region has the DNA TGTGCCACCAAATGTCCAGGGTGGGATCAGCCCCAGCATTTT.

The rearrangement uses TRBV5-1 and TRBJ1-5; TRBD1 aligns across 8 bases. Losses at the gene ends were 4 bases for V and 5 bases for J; bases not matched to a gene: 5. Germline CDR1 is SGHRS and CDR2 is YFSETQ. CDR3 size: 14 residues. The CDR3 DNA is TGCGCCAGCAGCACCGGACAGGGTTATCAGCCCCAGCATTTT. This codes for CASSTGQGYQPQHF.

This clone was recorded once. The rearrangement uses TRBV29-1 and TRBJ1-2; D possibly corresponds to TRBD1 (6 bases). With 4 bases removed from V and 7 bases from J, the gap between germline ends came to 13 bases. The CDR3 is 12 residues long. Germline V gene lookup returns CDR1 SQVTM and CDR2 ANQGSEA. The CDR3 DNA reads TGCAGCGTTGCAGGACAGTCTATTGGCTACACCTTC. Its protein product is CSVAGQSIGYTF.

This clone was recorded only once. CDR3 in DNA: TGTGCCAGCAGTGCGACAGGGAGCACTGAAGCTTTCTTT. It is translated as CASSATGSTEAFF. The chain uses TRBV6-4 and TRBJ1-1; TRBD1 matches 7 bases. The trim removed 4 bases at V and 4 bases at J, leaving 3 bases unmatched. The germline V gene has CDR1 MRHNA and CDR2 SNTAGT. The CDR3 length is 13 residues.

V is TRBV3-1 (or the pseudogene TRBV3-2) and J is TRBJ2-1; TRBD2 aligns across 9 bases. The CDR3 runs to 16 residues. V lost 4 bases, J lost 7 bases, and 11 bases stayed unmatched. Germline V gene data show CDR1 as LGHDT and CDR2 as YNNKEL (reference sequence). The CDR3 DNA reads TGTGCCAGCAGCCCGCCAAGAGGACTAGCGCAGAATGAGCAGTTCTTC. Its translation: CASSPPRGLAQNEQFF.

This clone occurred a few times. The V call is TRBV7-2, the J call TRBJ1-5; possible D gene TRBD1, 5 bases. The length of the CDR3 is 14 residues. Trimming took 5 bases from V and 5 from J, leaving 13 bases between them. CDR1 is SGHTA, CDR2 FQGNSA, per germline. The CDR3 here is CASSPLGGYQPQHF. The CDR3, as DNA: TGTGCCAGCAGCCCCCTCGGGGGGTATCAGCCCCAGCATTTT.

V is TRBV29-1 and J is TRBJ1-2; D may be TRBD1 (6 bases). With 5 bases removed from V and 8 bases from J, the gap between germline ends came to 15 bases. Per the germline V gene, CDR1 is SQVTM and CDR2 is ANQGSEA. The CDR3 is made up of 12 amino acids. CDR3 in amino acids: CSVNRARGGYTF. CDR3 nucleotides: TGCAGCGTTAACAGGGCAAGAGGCGGCTACACCTTC.

The CDR3 bases are TGCAGCGCCGGGTCGGGGGGGCACAATGAGCAGTTCTTC. Translated: CSAGSGGHNEQFF. The chain joins TRBV29-1 to TRBJ2-1; TRBD2 aligns across 8 bases. Per the germline V gene, CDR1 is SQVTM and CDR2 is ANQGSEA. V trimming: 7 bases; J trimming: 5 bases; junction bases outside the gene matches: 7. The CDR3 is 13 residues long.